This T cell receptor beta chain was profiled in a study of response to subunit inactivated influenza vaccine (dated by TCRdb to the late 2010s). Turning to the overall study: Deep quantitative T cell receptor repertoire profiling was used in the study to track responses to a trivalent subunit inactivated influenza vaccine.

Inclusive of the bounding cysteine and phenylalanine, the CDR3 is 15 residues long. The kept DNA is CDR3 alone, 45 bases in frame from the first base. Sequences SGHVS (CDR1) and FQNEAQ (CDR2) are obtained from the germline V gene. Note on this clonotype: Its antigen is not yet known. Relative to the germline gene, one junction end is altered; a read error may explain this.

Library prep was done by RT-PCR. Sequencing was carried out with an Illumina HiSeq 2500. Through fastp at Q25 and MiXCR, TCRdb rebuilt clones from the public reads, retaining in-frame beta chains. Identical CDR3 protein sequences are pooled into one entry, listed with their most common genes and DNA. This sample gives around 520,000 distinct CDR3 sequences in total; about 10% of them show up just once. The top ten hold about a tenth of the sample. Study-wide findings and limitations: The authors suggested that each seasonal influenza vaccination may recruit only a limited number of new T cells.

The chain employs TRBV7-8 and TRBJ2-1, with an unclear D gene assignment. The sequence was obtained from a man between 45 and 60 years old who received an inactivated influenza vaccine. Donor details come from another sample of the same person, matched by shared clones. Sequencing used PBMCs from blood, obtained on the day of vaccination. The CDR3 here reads CASSGRVPRPNGQFF. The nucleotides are TGTGCCAGCAGCGGCCGGGTCCCCCGGCCCAATGGGCAGTTCTTC.